The rows below give T cell receptor beta chains drawn from one sample of a study of CD8 T cells in ankylosing spondylitis. TCRdb processed the 5' RACE reads anew with MiXCR; each CDR3 protein has one entry. The data contain about 42,000 distinct CDR3 sequences, roughly 2.5% of them singletons. Input material: blood, either unsorted or a sorted T cell fraction (not recorded which). The receptors here all came from a male donor with ankylosing spondylitis or in good health (not recorded which). CDR3s include the opening cysteine and the closing phenylalanine or tryptophan. The order of the fields is CDR3 length, D gene, clone size, J gene, V gene, CDR3 protein, CDR3 DNA. D genes are given only for firm matches. Each size is once, few, many, or a class for an expanded clone.

>19|TRBD2|many|TRBJ2-3|TRBV9
CASSLGTGTSGTSTDTQYF
TGTGCCAGCAGCTTGGGAACCGGGACTAGCGGGACTAGCACAGATACGCAGTATTTT
>16|TRBD2|many|TRBJ2-3|TRBV9
CASSAGAGDFTDTQYF
TGTGCCAGCAGCGCCGGAGCGGGAGACTTCACAGATACGCAGTATTTT
>15|TRBD2|many|TRBJ2-3|TRBV9
CASSPGLAGADTQYF
TGTGCCAGCAGCCCAGGACTAGCGGGGGCAGATACGCAGTATTTT
>13|TRBD2|many|TRBJ2-5|TRBV9
CASSSPSGETQYF
TGTGCCAGCAGCTCACCTAGCGGCGAGACCCAGTACTTC
>16|TRBD2|many|TRBJ2-1|TRBV9
CASSPPGLDSYNEQFF
TGTGCCAGCAGCCCACCGGGACTAGACTCCTACAATGAGCAGTTCTTC
>14|TRBD1|many|TRBJ1-1|TRBV11-3
CANIRTGRNTEAFF
TGTGCCAACATAAGGACAGGAAGGAACACTGAAGCTTTCTTT
>18|TRBD2|many|TRBJ2-2|TRBV9
CASSVGLRTSGSPGELFF
TGTGCCAGCAGCGTAGGACTGCGGACTAGCGGGAGCCCTGGGGAGCTGTTTTTT
>16|TRBD1|many|TRBJ2-3|TRBV9
CASSERGTGNTDTQYF
TGTGCCAGCAGCGAACGCGGGACAGGGAACACAGATACGCAGTATTTT
>15|NA|many|TRBJ2-6|TRBV9
CASSRVTFGANVLTF
TGTGCCAGCAGCCGAGTAACATTCGGGGCCAACGTCCTGACTTTC
>17|NA|few|TRBJ1-2|TRBV9
CASSVSADRSLNYGYTF
TGTGCCAGCAGCGTAAGCGCAGACCGTAGCTTAAACTATGGCTACACCTTC
>16|NA|many|TRBJ2-2|TRBV9
CASSPEQGRNTGELFF
TGTGCCAGCAGCCCGGAACAGGGAAGGAACACCGGGGAGCTGTTTTTT
>15|NA|large|TRBJ2-7|TRBV9
CASSLSGGAFYEQYF
TGTGCCAGCAGCTTAAGTGGGGGGGCCTTCTACGAGCAGTACTTC
>15|TRBD2|many|TRBJ2-5|TRBV9
CASSVQGLAGETQYF
TGTGCCAGCAGCGTACAGGGACTAGCGGGAGAGACCCAGTACTTC